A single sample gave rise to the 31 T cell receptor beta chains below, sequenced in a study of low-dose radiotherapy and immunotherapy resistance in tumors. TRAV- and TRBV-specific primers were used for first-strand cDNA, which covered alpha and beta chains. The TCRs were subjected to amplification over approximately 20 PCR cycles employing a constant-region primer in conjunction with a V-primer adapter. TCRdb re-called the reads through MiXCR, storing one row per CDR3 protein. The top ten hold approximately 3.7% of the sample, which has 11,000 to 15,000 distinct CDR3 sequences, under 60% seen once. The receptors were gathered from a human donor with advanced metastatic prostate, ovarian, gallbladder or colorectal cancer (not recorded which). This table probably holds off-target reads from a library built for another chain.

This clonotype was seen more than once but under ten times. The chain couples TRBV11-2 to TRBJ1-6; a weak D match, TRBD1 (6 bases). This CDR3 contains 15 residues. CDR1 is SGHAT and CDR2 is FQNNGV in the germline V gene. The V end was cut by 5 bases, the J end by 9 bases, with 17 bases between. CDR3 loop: CASSAQQGFGSPLHF. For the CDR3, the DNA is TGTGCCAGCAGCGCTCAACAGGGTTTCGGTTCACCCCTCCACTTT.

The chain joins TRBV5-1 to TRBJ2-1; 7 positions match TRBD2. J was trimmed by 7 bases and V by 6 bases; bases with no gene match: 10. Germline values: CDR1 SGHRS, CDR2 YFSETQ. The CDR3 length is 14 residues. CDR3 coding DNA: TGCGCCAGCACCCGGGGGGATCGTGGGAATGAGCAGTTCTTC. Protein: CASTRGDRGNEQFF.

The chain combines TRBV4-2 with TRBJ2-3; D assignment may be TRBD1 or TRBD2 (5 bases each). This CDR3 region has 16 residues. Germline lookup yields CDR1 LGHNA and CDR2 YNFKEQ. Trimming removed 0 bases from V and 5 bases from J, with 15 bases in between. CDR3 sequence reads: CASSQEWGQGVDTQYF. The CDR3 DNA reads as TGTGCCAGCAGCCAAGAGTGGGGCCAGGGAGTAGATACGCAGTATTTT.

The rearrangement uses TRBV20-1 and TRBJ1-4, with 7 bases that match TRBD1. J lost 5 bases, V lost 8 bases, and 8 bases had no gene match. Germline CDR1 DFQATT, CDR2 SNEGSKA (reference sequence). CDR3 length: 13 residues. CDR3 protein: CSHWTGPNEKLFF. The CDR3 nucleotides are TGCAGTCATTGGACAGGACCGAATGAAAAACTGTTTTTT.

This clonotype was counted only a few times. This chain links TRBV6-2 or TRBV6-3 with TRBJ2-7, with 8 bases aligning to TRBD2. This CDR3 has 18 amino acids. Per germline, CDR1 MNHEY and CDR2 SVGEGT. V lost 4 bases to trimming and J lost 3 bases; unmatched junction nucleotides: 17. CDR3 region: CASSFRPGSGRGFYEQYF. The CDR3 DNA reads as TGTGCCAGCAGTTTTAGACCCGGGAGCGGGAGAGGGTTCTACGAGCAGTACTTC.

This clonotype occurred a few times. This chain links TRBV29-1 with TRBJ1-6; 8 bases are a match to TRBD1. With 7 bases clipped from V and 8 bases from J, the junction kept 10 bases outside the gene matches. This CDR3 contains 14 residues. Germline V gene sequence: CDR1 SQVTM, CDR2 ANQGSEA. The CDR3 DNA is TGCAGCGCCTCGATCCAGGGGGCAGATTCACCCCTCCACTTT. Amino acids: CSASIQGADSPLHF.

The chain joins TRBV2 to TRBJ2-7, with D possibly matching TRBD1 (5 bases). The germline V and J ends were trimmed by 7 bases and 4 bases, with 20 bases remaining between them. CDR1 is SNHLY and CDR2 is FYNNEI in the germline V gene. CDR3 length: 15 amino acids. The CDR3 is CASTDADNPRYEQYF. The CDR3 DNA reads TGTGCCAGCACCGACGCGGACAACCCTCGGTACGAGCAGTACTTC.

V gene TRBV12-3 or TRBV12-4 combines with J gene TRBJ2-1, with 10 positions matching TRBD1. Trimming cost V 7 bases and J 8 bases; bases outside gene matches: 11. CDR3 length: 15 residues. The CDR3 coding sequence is TGTGCCAGCACCCTCCGGGACAGGGGTGATCATGAGCAGTTCTTC. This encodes CASTLRDRGDHEQFF.

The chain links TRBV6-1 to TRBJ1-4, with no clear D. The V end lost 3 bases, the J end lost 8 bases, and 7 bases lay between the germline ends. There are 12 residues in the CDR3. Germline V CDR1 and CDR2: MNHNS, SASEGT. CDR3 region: CASSDFKEKLFF. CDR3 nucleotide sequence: TGTGCCAGCAGTGATTTTAAAGAAAAACTGTTTTTT.

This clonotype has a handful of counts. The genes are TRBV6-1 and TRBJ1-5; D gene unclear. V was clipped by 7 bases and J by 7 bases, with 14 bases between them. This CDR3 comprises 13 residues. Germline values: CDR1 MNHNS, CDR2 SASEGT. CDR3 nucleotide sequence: TGTGCCAGCACAAAGGTTAACTCCCAGCCCCAGCATTTT. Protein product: CASTKVNSQPQHF.

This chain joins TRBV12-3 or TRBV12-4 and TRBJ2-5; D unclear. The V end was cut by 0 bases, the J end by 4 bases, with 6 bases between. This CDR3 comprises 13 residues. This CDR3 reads CASSLALGETQYF. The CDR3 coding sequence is TGTGCCAGCAGTTTAGCCTTGGGAGAGACCCAGTACTTC.

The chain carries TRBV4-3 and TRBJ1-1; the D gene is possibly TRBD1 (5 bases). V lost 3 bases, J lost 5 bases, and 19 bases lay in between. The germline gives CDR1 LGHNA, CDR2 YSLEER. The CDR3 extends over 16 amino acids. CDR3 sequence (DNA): TGCGCCAGCAGCCAGCCCCGCTGGGGGTCGGAGACTGAAGCTTTCTTT. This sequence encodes CASSQPRWGSETEAFF.

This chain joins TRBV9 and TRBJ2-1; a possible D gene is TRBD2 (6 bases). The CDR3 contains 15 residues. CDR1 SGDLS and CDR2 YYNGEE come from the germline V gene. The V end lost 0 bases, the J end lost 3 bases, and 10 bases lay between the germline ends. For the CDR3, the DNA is TGTGCCAGCAGCGTAGAGGGTAGCGGCTACAATGAGCAGTTCTTC. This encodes CASSVEGSGYNEQFF. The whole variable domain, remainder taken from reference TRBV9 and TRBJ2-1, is DSGVTQTPKHLITATGQRVTLRCSPRSGDLSVYWYQQSLDQGLQFLIQYYNGEERAKGNILERFSAQQFPDLHSELNLSSLELGDSALYFCASSVEGSGYNEQFFGPGTRLTVL.

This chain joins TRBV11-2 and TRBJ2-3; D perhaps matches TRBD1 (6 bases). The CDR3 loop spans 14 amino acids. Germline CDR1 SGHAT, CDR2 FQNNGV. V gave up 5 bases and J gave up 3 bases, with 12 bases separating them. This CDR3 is CASSPSQGTDTQYF. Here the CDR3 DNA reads TGTGCCAGCAGCCCCTCGCAGGGGACAGATACGCAGTATTTT.

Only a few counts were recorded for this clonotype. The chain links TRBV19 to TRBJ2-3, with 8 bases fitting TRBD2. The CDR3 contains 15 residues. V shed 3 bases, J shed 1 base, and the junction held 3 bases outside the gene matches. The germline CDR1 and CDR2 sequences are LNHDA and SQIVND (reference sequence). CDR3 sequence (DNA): TGTGCCAGTAGTATTCGGCGGGGGGGCACAGATACGCAGTATTTT. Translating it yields CASSIRRGGTDTQYF.

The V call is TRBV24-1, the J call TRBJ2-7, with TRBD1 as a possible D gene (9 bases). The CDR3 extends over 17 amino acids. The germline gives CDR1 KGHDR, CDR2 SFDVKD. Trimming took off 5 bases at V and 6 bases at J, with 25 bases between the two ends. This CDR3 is CATSGTGASGSPREQYF. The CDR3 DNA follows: TGTGCCACCAGTGGGACAGGGGCTAGCGGGTCCCCCCGCGAGCAGTACTTC.

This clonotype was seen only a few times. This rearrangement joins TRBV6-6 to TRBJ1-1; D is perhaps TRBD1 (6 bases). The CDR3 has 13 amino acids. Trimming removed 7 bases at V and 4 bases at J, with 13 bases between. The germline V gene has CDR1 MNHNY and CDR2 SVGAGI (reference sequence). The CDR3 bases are TGTGCCAGCACATGGCAGGGGAGCACTGAAGCTTTCTTT. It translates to CASTWQGSTEAFF.

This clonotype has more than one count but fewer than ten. The CDR3 DNA reads as TGTGCCAGCAGAGACCCACCCGGGGAGCTGTTTTTT. This sequence encodes CASRDPPGELFF. V and J are TRBV12-3 or TRBV12-4 and TRBJ2-2; D not resolved. The CDR3 contains 12 residues. The ends were cut back, 6 bases at V and 6 bases at J, with 8 bases in the middle.

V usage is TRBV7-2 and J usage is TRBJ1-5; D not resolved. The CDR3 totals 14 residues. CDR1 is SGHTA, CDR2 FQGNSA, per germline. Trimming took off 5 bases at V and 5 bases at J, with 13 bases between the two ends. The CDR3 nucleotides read TGTGCCAGCAGCCCCGCAGGCCGCTATCAGCCCCAGCATTTT. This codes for CASSPAGRYQPQHF.

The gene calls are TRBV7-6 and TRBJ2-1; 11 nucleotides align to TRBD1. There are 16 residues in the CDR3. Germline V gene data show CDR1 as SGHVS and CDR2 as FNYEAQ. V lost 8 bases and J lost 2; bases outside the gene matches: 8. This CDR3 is CASGKKGQGAYNEQFF. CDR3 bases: TGTGCCAGCGGGAAAAAGGGACAGGGGGCCTACAATGAGCAGTTCTTC. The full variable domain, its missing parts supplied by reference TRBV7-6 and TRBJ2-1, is GAGVSQSPRYKVTKRGQDVALRCDPISGHVSLYWYRQALGQGPEFLTYFNYEAQQDKSGLPNDRFSAERPEGSISTLTIQRTEQRDSAMYRCASGKKGQGAYNEQFFGPGTRLTVL.

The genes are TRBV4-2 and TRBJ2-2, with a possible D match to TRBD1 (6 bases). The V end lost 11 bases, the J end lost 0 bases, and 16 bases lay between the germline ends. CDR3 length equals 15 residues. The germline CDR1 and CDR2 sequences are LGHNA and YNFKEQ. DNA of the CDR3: TGTGCCGGTTCCCAGGGGATCCCGAACACCGGGGAGCTGTTTTTT. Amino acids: CAGSQGIPNTGELFF.

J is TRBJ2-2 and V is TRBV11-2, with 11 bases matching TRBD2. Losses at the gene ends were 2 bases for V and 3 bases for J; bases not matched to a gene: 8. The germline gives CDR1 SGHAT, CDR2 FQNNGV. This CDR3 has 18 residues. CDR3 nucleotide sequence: TGTGCCAGCAGCTTAACTAGCGGGAGAACCAGGGACACCGGGGAGCTGTTTTTT. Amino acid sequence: CASSLTSGRTRDTGELFF.

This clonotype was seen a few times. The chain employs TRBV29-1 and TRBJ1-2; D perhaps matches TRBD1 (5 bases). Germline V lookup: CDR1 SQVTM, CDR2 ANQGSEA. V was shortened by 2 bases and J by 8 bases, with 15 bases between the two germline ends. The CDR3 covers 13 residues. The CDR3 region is CSVESPGAKGYTF. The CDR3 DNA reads TGCAGCGTTGAATCCCCCGGGGCTAAGGGCTACACCTTC.

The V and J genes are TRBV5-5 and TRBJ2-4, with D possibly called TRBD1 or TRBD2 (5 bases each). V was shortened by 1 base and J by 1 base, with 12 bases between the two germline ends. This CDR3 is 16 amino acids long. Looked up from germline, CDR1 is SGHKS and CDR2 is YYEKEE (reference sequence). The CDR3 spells CASSLSLGPAKNIQYF. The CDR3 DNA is TGTGCCAGCAGCTTGTCGCTGGGACCGGCCAAAAACATTCAGTACTTC.

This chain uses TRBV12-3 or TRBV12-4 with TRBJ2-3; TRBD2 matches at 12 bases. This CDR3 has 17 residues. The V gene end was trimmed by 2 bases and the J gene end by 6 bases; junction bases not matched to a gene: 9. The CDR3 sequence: CASSLTGLAGFLDTQYF. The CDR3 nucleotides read TGTGCCAGCAGTTTAACGGGACTAGCGGGCTTTCTGGATACGCAGTATTTT.

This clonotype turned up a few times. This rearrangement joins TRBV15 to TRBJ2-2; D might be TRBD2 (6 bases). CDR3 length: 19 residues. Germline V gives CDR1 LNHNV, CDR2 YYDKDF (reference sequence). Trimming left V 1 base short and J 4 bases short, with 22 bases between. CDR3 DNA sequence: TGTGCCACCAGCAGAGGTCTATCTTATCAGCCGGAGGGCACCGGGGAGCTGTTTTTT. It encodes CATSRGLSYQPEGTGELFF.

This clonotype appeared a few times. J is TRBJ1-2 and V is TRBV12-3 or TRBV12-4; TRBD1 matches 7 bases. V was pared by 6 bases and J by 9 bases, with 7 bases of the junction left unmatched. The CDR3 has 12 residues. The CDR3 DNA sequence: TGTGCCAGCAGCTCTCGGGACAGCCGCTACACCTTC. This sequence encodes CASSSRDSRYTF.

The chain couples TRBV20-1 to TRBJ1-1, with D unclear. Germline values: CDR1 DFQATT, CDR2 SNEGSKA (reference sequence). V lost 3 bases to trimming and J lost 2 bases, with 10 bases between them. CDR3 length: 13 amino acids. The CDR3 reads CSARVSINTEAFF. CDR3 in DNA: TGCAGTGCTAGGGTCAGTATTAACACTGAAGCTTTCTTT.

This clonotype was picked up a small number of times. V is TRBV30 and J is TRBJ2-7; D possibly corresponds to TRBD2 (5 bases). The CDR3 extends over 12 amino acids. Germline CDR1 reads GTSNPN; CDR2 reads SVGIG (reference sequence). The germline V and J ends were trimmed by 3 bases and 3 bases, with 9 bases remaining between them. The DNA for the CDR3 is TGTGCCTGGAGGGCTAGCAGCTACGAGCAGTACTTC. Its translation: CAWRASSYEQYF. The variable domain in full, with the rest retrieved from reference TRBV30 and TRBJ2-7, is SQTIHQWPATLVQPVGSPLSLECTVEGTSNPNLYWYRQAAGRGLQLLFYSVGIGQISSEVPQNLSASRPQDRQFILSSKKLLLSDSGFYLCAWRASSYEQYFGPGTRLTVT.

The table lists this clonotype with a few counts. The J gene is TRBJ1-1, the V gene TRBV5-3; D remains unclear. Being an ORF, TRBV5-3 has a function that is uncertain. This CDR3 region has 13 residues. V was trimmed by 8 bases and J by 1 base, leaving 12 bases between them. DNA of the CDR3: TGTGCCAGCACCGAGGACCGGAACACTGAAGCTTTCTTT. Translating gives CASTEDRNTEAFF.

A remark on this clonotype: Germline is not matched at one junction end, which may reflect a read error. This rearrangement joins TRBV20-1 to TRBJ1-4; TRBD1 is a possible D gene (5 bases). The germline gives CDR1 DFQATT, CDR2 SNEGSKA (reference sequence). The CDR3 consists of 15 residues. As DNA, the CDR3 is TGCAGTGCTCATGAGACCCTGGGGACTAATGAAAAACGGTTTTTT. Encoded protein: CSAHETLGTNEKRFF.